The TCR beta chain described here comes from a study of blood T cell repertoires in COVID-19 (TCRdb year 2020). Concerning the study at large: The collaborator samples originated in the United States, Italy and Spain and spanned the acute and convalescent phases of COVID-19. The material from the prospective study consisted of cDNA or gDNA derived from T cells, B-cell-depleted T cells, or PBMCs. Deeply sampled blood TCRbeta repertoires from subjects exposed to, actively infected with, or recovered from COVID-19 were included in the dataset. A freely available public database, intended as a resource for researchers studying the immune response to SARS-CoV-2, is where the repertoires were released. Samples came from the ongoing ImmuneRACE study (first 160 participants) plus 1,254 subjects from 6 global collaborators. The sample metadata nearly always contained a de-identified subject ID, COVID-19 status, age in years and sex. Where HLA class I and class II types were available, the types were taken from metadata supplied by the sample provider, not from assay-based typing. Summary of the overall study and its limitations: Clinical and demographic metadata were provided uncurated, with the amount varying by source and participant.

Comments on this clone: There is no known antigen for this receptor. No base-level quality is on record; no much larger clone is a single base apart.

In the prospective study, participants were about 18 to 95 years old, resided in 24 geographic areas of the United States, and were enrolled through a virtual design. In the prospective study, cohorts were assigned on the basis of participant-reported clinical history obtained from a screening survey and a study questionnaire. Exposed participants had been in contact with someone with a PCR-confirmed or clinician-diagnosed COVID-19 case within 2 weeks of study entry. Each participant in the prospective study had whole blood, serum and a nasopharyngeal or oropharyngeal swab collected by mobile phlebotomists. Additional blood draws and questionnaires over an approximately 2-month period could optionally be provided by prospective study participants. Before DNA extraction, prospective study blood samples were shipped either frozen or at room temperature. The CDR3 numbers 13 residues from cysteine through phenylalanine. The kept DNA is CDR3 alone, 39 bases in frame from the first base. Cut back by 10 bases and 4 bases, the V and J ends lie 16 bases apart. The germline V gene specifies SNHLY as CDR1 and FYNNEI as CDR2.

TCRbeta CDR3 regions were amplified from genomic DNA by means of the immunoSEQ Assay, a bias-controlled multiplex PCR. As for how the authors treated the data: Nucleated cell counts per sample were estimated from amplification of reference gene primers within the assay. To quantify the absolute abundance of each unique TCRbeta CDR3 rearrangement, sequence reads were collapsed and filtered. Productive Simpson clonality was computed per sample as the square root of Simpson's diversity index over productive rearrangements. In TCRdb, the immuneACCESS table is reduced to in-frame sequences with V and J assigned. These tables do not hold every clone; where another copy was compared, an unresolved V gene accounts for under half, and the others remain unexplained. Clone size and the V and J calls come from that table; the DNA yielded D and trimming. The sample has about 300,000 clones on record, about 90% of them singletons. The top ten hold approximately 2.9% of the sample.

This clonotype originated in a woman between 50 and 59 years old who had been exposed to COVID-19. Sequencing was done on a sample of PBMCs or T cells enriched from blood (not recorded which). Recombination linked TRBV2 to TRBJ1-2; no D gene is confidently identified. CDR3 protein: CATQETAIYGYTF. Here is the DNA: TGTGCCACTCAGGAAACAGCCATCTATGGCTACACCTTC. Outside the CDR3, residues come from the reference TRBV2 and TRBJ1-2 proteins, so the full variable domain is: EPEVTQTPSHQVTQMGQEVILRCVPISNHLYFYWYRQILGQKVEFLVSFYNNEISEKSEIFDDQFSVERPDGSNFTLKIRSTKLEDSAMYFCATQETAIYGYTFGSGTRLTVV.